The clone carrying this T cell receptor (beta chain) was counted only a few times. A much larger clone lies one base from this, so it may be a read error. The data derive from a study of molecular identifiers for immune sequencing clone quantification. Germline-derived CDR1 and CDR2 are MDHEN and SYDVKM. V was shortened by 8 bases and J by 1 base, with 12 bases between the two germline ends. CDR3 length equals 14 residues. Listed TCR primers, together with previously described methods, were used for the bulk TCR libraries. TCRdb ran MiXCR on the PCR reads and lists one entry per CDR3 protein. Of approximately 590,000 distinct CDR3 sequences in the sample, about 25% were seen once.

V and J are TRBV28 and TRBJ1-5; possibly TRBD1 for D (5 bases). The sequence was obtained from a human donor in good health. Some libraries in this study had Jurkat cell RNA spiked in. The sample taken for sequencing was naive CD8+ T cells from blood, with Jurkat cell RNA spiked in. Subset specified: FACS-sorted CD8+CD4-CCR7+CD45RA+ naive T cells. The CDR3: CASGREGSNQPQHF. The CDR3 DNA is TGTGCCAGCGGACGGGAGGGGAGCAATCAGCCCCAGCATTTT.